Below, 12 T cell receptor beta chains from the same sample are listed, as sequenced in a study of T-cell reconstitution after alpha-beta-depleted transplantation in children. During its preparation, the TCRbeta library received unique molecular identifiers. TCRdb processed the PCR reads anew with MiXCR; each CDR3 protein has one entry. The sample holds 90,000 to 95,000 distinct CDR3 sequences, approximately 12% seen once. The input for sequencing was PBMCs from the stem cell graft donor, taken from the stem cell graft. These receptors all stem from a human donor who donated a stem cell graft to a child with inherited bone marrow failure.

In this sample, this clonotype turned up many times. The genes are TRBV5-1 and TRBJ1-3; D is unresolved. Germline assignment: CDR1 SGHRS and CDR2 YFSETQ. Trimming took off 0 bases at V and 0 bases at J, with 4 bases between the two ends. This CDR3 has 14 residues. The DNA of the CDR3 is TGCGCCAGCAGCTTGGGAGGCTCTGGAAACACCATATATTTT. Amino acids: CASSLGGSGNTIYF.

At least ten counts were recorded for this clonotype. The chain employs TRBV5-1 and TRBJ2-2; either TRBD1 or TRBD2 may supply D (7 bases each). The CDR3 is 13 amino acids. Per the germline V gene, CDR1 is SGHRS and CDR2 is YFSETQ. V dropped 4 bases and J dropped 9 bases, with 13 bases sitting between them. CDR3 nucleotides: TGCGCCAGCAGCCAGGGGGGGGCCCGGGAGCTGTTTTTT. Amino acid sequence: CASSQGGARELFF.

This clonotype appeared many times. J is TRBJ2-6 and V is TRBV12-3 or TRBV12-4; D call uncertain. V dropped 7 bases and J dropped 4 bases, with 8 bases sitting between them. The CDR3 has 13 amino acids. This CDR3 reads CASTVVGANVLTF. For the CDR3, the DNA is TGTGCCAGCACCGTAGTAGGGGCCAACGTCCTGACTTTC.

This clonotype occurred many times. This chain joins TRBV2 and TRBJ2-3; D possibly matches TRBD1 or TRBD2 (5 bases each). The CDR3 covers 15 residues. Looked up from germline, CDR1 is SNHLY and CDR2 is FYNNEI. The V end lost 5 bases, the J end lost 6 bases, and 18 bases lay between the germline ends. CDR3 coding DNA: TGTGCCAGCAGTTCACCCCGGGACCGCGGGGATACGCAGTATTTT. It translates to CASSSPRDRGDTQYF. The whole variable domain, remainder taken from reference TRBV2 and TRBJ2-3, is EPEVTQTPSHQVTQMGQEVILRCVPISNHLYFYWYRQILGQKVEFLVSFYNNEISEKSEIFDDQFSVERPDGSNFTLKIRSTKLEDSAMYFCASSSPRDRGDTQYFGPGTRLTVL.

This clonotype came up many times. The chain uses TRBV7-2 and TRBJ1-5, with TRBD1 as a possible D gene (6 bases). The CDR3 loop spans 15 amino acids. Germline V lookup: CDR1 SGHTA, CDR2 FQGNSA. Between the trimmed V and J ends, which lost 3 bases and 5 bases, there was a span of 14 bases. The CDR3, as DNA: TGTGCCAGCAGCTTGAGGTGGGGGGCAGATCAGCCCCAGCATTTT. Translating it yields CASSLRWGADQPQHF.

This clonotype was observed at least ten times. This sequence joins TRBV5-1 and TRBJ1-1; 12 bases are shared with TRBD1. The V segment lost 4 bases and the J segment 6 bases; nucleotides outside the gene matches: 7. The CDR3 consists of 15 residues. Germline V CDR1 and CDR2: SGHRS, YFSETQ. This chain's CDR3 is CASSPGQGAPPEAFF. The CDR3, as DNA: TGCGCCAGCAGCCCGGGACAGGGGGCTCCCCCTGAAGCTTTCTTT.

In this sample, this clonotype turned up a few times. J is TRBJ1-1 and V is TRBV6-5; D is ambiguous. Trimming pared 2 bases from V and 0 bases from J, leaving 7 bases between. Per germline, CDR1 MNHEY and CDR2 SVGAGI. The CDR3 extends over 14 amino acids. CDR3 residues: CASSYTAVNTEAFF. CDR3 coding DNA: TGTGCCAGCAGTTACACCGCGGTGAACACTGAAGCTTTCTTT.

This clonotype was seen repeatedly, ten times or more. This chain uses TRBV12-3 or TRBV12-4 with TRBJ1-3, with unresolved D. V was shortened by 6 bases and J by 8 bases, with 8 bases between the two germline ends. The CDR3 totals 11 residues. CDR3 coding DNA: TGTGCCAGCAGCAGATGGGACACCATATATTTT. Translation gives CASSRWDTIYF.

In this sample, this clonotype turned up many times. V usage is TRBV6-1 and J usage is TRBJ2-7, with 8 bases matching TRBD1. Unmatched junction bases numbered 10, after V lost 2 bases and J lost 4 bases. From germline, CDR1 is MNHNS and CDR2 SASEGT. The CDR3 length is 16 residues. The CDR3 loop reads CASSEPTDRGGYEQYF. DNA of the CDR3: TGTGCCAGCAGTGAACCTACCGACAGGGGTGGATACGAGCAGTACTTC.

The sample holds many counts of this clonotype. This chain links TRBV7-8 with TRBJ2-3; the D is unclear. CDR1 is SGHVS, CDR2 FQNEAQ, per germline. The CDR3 loop spans 13 amino acids. The germline V and J ends were trimmed by 5 bases and 6 bases, with 12 bases remaining between them. The CDR3 reads CASSPAPFDTQYF. The CDR3 DNA reads TGTGCCAGCAGCCCGGCCCCGTTTGATACGCAGTATTTT.

There are many counts of this clonotype. The chain uses TRBV20-1 and TRBJ2-1; D possibly corresponds to TRBD2 (6 bases). Trimming cost V 6 bases and J 11 bases, with 14 bases left between them. CDR3 size: 11 residues. CDR1 and CDR2 (germline): DFQATT, SNEGSKA (reference sequence). This CDR3 reads CSARLGIKQFF. The CDR3 DNA reads TGCAGTGCCAGACTAGGGATAAAGCAGTTCTTC.

This clonotype was recorded a few times. A read error may account for a junction end that differs from germline. This chain joins TRBV7-2 and TRBJ2-7; 7 bases line up with TRBD1. The length of the CDR3 is 14 residues. CDR1 is SGHTA and CDR2 is FQGNSA in the germline V gene. CDR3 nucleotide sequence: TGTGCCAGCAGCACCCGACAGGGCGGTTACGATCAGTACTTC. This codes for CASSTRQGGYDQYF.